This T cell receptor (beta chain) was recovered during a study of shared clonotypes between healthy human individuals. About the study: CD4 naive and memory got three plates each, CD8 naive two, CD8 memory one. Regarding the study as a whole: In having few donors, the study represented limited genetic and exposure-history diversity.

This table comes from immunoSEQ multiplex PCR, and its TCRdb copy is limited to in-frame clones, with some not included. The sample has over 2 million clones, 85% to 95% seen once. Subsets obtained from CD4+ cells comprised CD45RA+ naive and CD45RA-negative memory cells. Remarks on this clone: Its antigen is not known.

This TCR was recovered from a man younger than 35 in good health. The sample consisted of naive CD4+ T cells sorted from blood. The subset here: CD45RA+ positively selected.

CDR3: CASSSNTSYEQYF. CDR3 nucleotides: TGTGCCAGCAGTTCCAACACCTCCTACGAGCAGTACTTC. The chain uses TRBV6-8 and TRBJ2-7; D remains unclear. Looked up from germline, CDR1 is MNHGY and CDR2 is SAAAGT. V was shortened by 4 bases and J by 0 bases, with 7 bases between the two germline ends. The length of the CDR3 is 13 residues.